The entry below describes one TCR beta chain. Antigen unknown. This CDR3 region has 13 residues. Germline CDR1 is MDHEN and CDR2 is SYDVKM. The V gene lost 7 bases and the J gene lost 10 bases, with 14 bases spanning the gap. This record comes from a study of response to subunit inactivated influenza vaccine. Study-wide points: There was a suggestion from the authors that each seasonal influenza vaccination recruits few new T cells.

Each CDR3 protein is one row after TCRdb ran MiXCR on the RT-PCR reads. The table includes fewer than 550,000 distinct CDR3 sequences, roughly 27% detected once. The V and J genes are TRBV28 and TRBJ1-6; tentative D call: TRBD1 (5 bases). The receptor's source is a man in his forties or fifties who received an inactivated influenza vaccine. Sample: CD4+ T cells sorted from PBMCs, taken 5 to 6 days after vaccination. The CDR3 sequence is CASMIWGGSPLHF. CDR3 nucleotides: TGTGCCAGCATGATCTGGGGGGGATCACCCCTCCACTTT.